This is a list of T cell receptor beta chains from one sample in a study of Graves' ophthalmopathy and Graves' hyperthyroidism. TCRdb re-called the multiplex PCR reads with MiXCR, one entry per CDR3 protein. The sample yields 400,000 to 450,000 distinct CDR3 sequences, 20% to 25% seen once. The sample comprised peripheral blood. The receptor source for this set is a woman aged 18 to 35 with stable Graves' hyperthyroidism. Both conserved end residues are part of each CDR3. D genes are given only for firm matches. The size of a clone is reported for some rows only, either as once, few or many, or as a class for expanded clones.

V gene: TRBV28; J gene: TRBJ1-1; D gene: NA; clone size: NA; CDR3 protein: CASSVTSTEAFF; CDR3 DNA: TGTGCCAGCAGTGTGACATCCACTGAAGCTTTCTTT
V gene: TRBV12-3/TRBV12-4; J gene: TRBJ1-1; D gene: NA; clone size: many; CDR3 protein: CASSHSRATEAFF; CDR3 DNA: TGTGCCAGCAGCCACAGTAGGGCCACTGAAGCTTTCTTT
V gene: TRBV6-5; J gene: TRBJ2-5; D gene: NA; clone size: NA; CDR3 protein: CASSYLRAGSRGETQYF; CDR3 DNA: TGTGCCAGCAGTTATCTCCGGGCCGGCTCAAGGGGAGAGACCCAGTACTTC
V gene: TRBV5-1; J gene: TRBJ2-7; D gene: NA; clone size: NA; CDR3 protein: CASSYLGTGGGEQYF; CDR3 DNA: TGCGCCAGCAGCTACCTCGGGACTGGGGGCGGCGAGCAGTACTTC
V gene: TRBV5-1; J gene: TRBJ2-7; D gene: TRBD2; clone size: NA; CDR3 protein: CASSPWTSAYEQYF; CDR3 DNA: TGCGCCAGCAGCCCTTGGACTAGTGCCTACGAGCAGTACTTC
V gene: TRBV6-1; J gene: TRBJ2-7; D gene: NA; clone size: many; CDR3 protein: CASRPGGTQYEQYF; CDR3 DNA: TGTGCCAGCAGACCTGGGGGGACCCAGTACGAGCAGTACTTC
V gene: TRBV12-3/TRBV12-4; J gene: TRBJ2-5; D gene: NA; clone size: NA; CDR3 protein: CASGGAESQETQYF; CDR3 DNA: TGTGCCAGCGGGGGGGCAGAATCCCAAGAGACCCAGTACTTC
V gene: TRBV4-3; J gene: TRBJ2-7; D gene: NA; clone size: many; CDR3 protein: CASSQDRGSFEQYF; CDR3 DNA: TGCGCCAGCAGCCAAGATAGAGGGAGTTTCGAGCAGTACTTC
V gene: TRBV19; J gene: TRBJ1-5; D gene: NA; clone size: NA; CDR3 protein: CASSIGGQSNQPQHF; CDR3 DNA: TGTGCCAGTAGTATCGGCGGACAGAGCAATCAGCCCCAGCATTTT
V gene: TRBV11-2; J gene: TRBJ2-5; D gene: TRBD2; clone size: NA; CDR3 protein: CASSPTVLGAGAALEKTQYF; CDR3 DNA: TGTGCCAGCAGCCCCACGGTTCTAGGTGCGGGAGCGGCTTTGGAAAAGACCCAGTACTTC
V gene: TRBV6-1; J gene: TRBJ1-2; D gene: NA; clone size: NA; CDR3 protein: CASSENGRYGYTF; CDR3 DNA: TGTGCCAGCAGTGAAAACGGTCGCTATGGCTACACCTTC
V gene: TRBV6-2/TRBV6-3; J gene: TRBJ2-5; D gene: NA; clone size: many; CDR3 protein: CASSNRVETQYF; CDR3 DNA: TGTGCCAGCAGTAACAGGGTCGAGACCCAGTACTTC
V gene: TRBV28; J gene: TRBJ1-6; D gene: NA; clone size: many; CDR3 protein: CASSFRTLGRDNSPLHF; CDR3 DNA: TGTGCCAGCAGTTTCCGGACCCTCGGTAGGGACAATTCACCCCTCCACTTT
V gene: TRBV11-2; J gene: TRBJ1-1; D gene: TRBD1; clone size: NA; CDR3 protein: CASSLGTGTNTEAFF; CDR3 DNA: TGTGCCAGCAGCCTCGGGACAGGTACGAACACTGAAGCTTTCTTT
V gene: TRBV24-1; J gene: TRBJ2-2; D gene: NA; clone size: many; CDR3 protein: CATSETNTGELFF; CDR3 DNA: TGTGCCACCAGTGAAACGAACACCGGGGAGCTGTTTTTT
V gene: TRBV7-3; J gene: TRBJ2-7; D gene: TRBD2; clone size: many; CDR3 protein: CASSLTRGRRYEQYF; CDR3 DNA: TGTGCCAGCAGCTTAACGCGCGGGAGGCGCTACGAGCAGTACTTC
V gene: TRBV10-3; J gene: TRBJ2-7; D gene: NA; clone size: many; CDR3 protein: CAIISDSSYEQYF; CDR3 DNA: TGTGCCATCATCTCGGACAGCTCCTACGAGCAGTACTTC
V gene: TRBV11-2; J gene: TRBJ2-4; D gene: TRBD2; clone size: many; CDR3 protein: CASSPGRWGYLAKNIQYF; CDR3 DNA: TGTGCCAGCAGCCCCGGGAGGTGGGGGTACTTAGCCAAAAACATTCAGTACTTC
V gene: TRBV6-1; J gene: TRBJ2-7; D gene: TRBD1; clone size: NA; CDR3 protein: CASGTPTGFKIHEQYF; CDR3 DNA: TGTGCCAGCGGGACCCCGACAGGGTTTAAAATCCACGAGCAGTACTTC
V gene: TRBV7-2; J gene: TRBJ1-1; D gene: NA; clone size: many; CDR3 protein: CASSPIDPATEAFF; CDR3 DNA: TGTGCCAGCAGCCCAATCGACCCGGCCACTGAAGCTTTCTTT
V gene: TRBV12-3/TRBV12-4; J gene: TRBJ1-1; D gene: NA; clone size: many; CDR3 protein: CASTSTQGWTEAFF; CDR3 DNA: TGTGCCAGCACCTCAACGCAGGGGTGGACTGAAGCTTTCTTT
V gene: TRBV6-1; J gene: TRBJ1-2; D gene: NA; clone size: NA; CDR3 protein: CASSEVWGRSYGYTF; CDR3 DNA: TGTGCCAGCAGTGAAGTCTGGGGTCGAAGCTATGGCTACACCTTC
V gene: TRBV6-5; J gene: TRBJ1-6; D gene: NA; clone size: many; CDR3 protein: CASSYTRRSGYNSPLHF; CDR3 DNA: TGTGCCAGCAGTTACACCCGCAGGTCGGGGTACAATTCACCCCTCCACTTT
V gene: TRBV6-2/TRBV6-3; J gene: TRBJ2-5; D gene: NA; clone size: NA; CDR3 protein: CASRRTMVRETQYF; CDR3 DNA: TGTGCCAGCAGACGTACCATGGTTCGGGAGACCCAGTACTTC
V gene: TRBV18; J gene: TRBJ1-2; D gene: TRBD1; clone size: many; CDR3 protein: CASSPNGQGKEGYTF; CDR3 DNA: TGTGCCAGCTCACCGAACGGACAGGGCAAGGAGGGCTACACCTTC
V gene: TRBV6-5; J gene: TRBJ1-2; D gene: NA; clone size: many; CDR3 protein: CASSYVGPGYGYTF; CDR3 DNA: TGTGCCAGCAGTTACGTTGGCCCTGGCTATGGCTACACCTTC
V gene: TRBV6-2/TRBV6-3; J gene: TRBJ1-1; D gene: NA; clone size: many; CDR3 protein: CASSPLPGRSRSNTEAFF; CDR3 DNA: TGTGCCAGCAGTCCGCTCCCGGGACGGTCGCGTTCGAACACTGAAGCTTTCTTT
V gene: TRBV29-1; J gene: TRBJ1-1; D gene: NA; clone size: few; CDR3 protein: CSVSLGGDAEAFF; CDR3 DNA: TGCAGCGTTTCCCTGGGGGGAGACGCTGAAGCTTTCTTT
V gene: TRBV28; J gene: TRBJ2-7; D gene: NA; clone size: many; CDR3 protein: CASSLVYYEQYF; CDR3 DNA: TGTGCCAGCAGTTTAGTCTACTACGAGCAGTACTTC
V gene: TRBV28; J gene: TRBJ2-5; D gene: NA; clone size: many; CDR3 protein: CASESSGETQYF; CDR3 DNA: TGTGCCAGCGAGAGTTCGGGAGAGACCCAGTACTTC
V gene: TRBV27; J gene: TRBJ2-5; D gene: NA; clone size: NA; CDR3 protein: CASSTGSQGTQYF; CDR3 DNA: TGTGCCAGCAGCACAGGGAGCCAGGGGACCCAGTACTTC
V gene: TRBV7-8; J gene: TRBJ1-1; D gene: NA; clone size: NA; CDR3 protein: CASSVRDTSTEAFF; CDR3 DNA: TGTGCCAGCAGCGTCCGGGACACATCCACTGAAGCTTTCTTT
V gene: TRBV11-2; J gene: TRBJ2-7; D gene: NA; clone size: few; CDR3 protein: CASSLVQIYDQYF; CDR3 DNA: TGTGCCAGCAGCTTAGTACAGATCTACGATCAGTACTTC
V gene: TRBV9; J gene: TRBJ2-7; D gene: NA; clone size: NA; CDR3 protein: CASSVALGQNYEQYF; CDR3 DNA: TGTGCCAGCAGCGTAGCCCTGGGCCAGAACTACGAGCAGTACTTC
V gene: TRBV10-3; J gene: TRBJ2-5; D gene: NA; clone size: NA; CDR3 protein: CAISAAGAQETQYF; CDR3 DNA: TGTGCCATCAGTGCGGCAGGGGCCCAAGAGACCCAGTACTTC
V gene: TRBV20-1; J gene: TRBJ2-3; D gene: TRBD2; clone size: many; CDR3 protein: CSASRGVAGSTDTQYF; CDR3 DNA: TGCAGTGCTAGCCGGGGGGTAGCGGGAAGCACAGATACGCAGTATTTT
V gene: TRBV6-2/TRBV6-3; J gene: TRBJ2-5; D gene: TRBD2; clone size: many; CDR3 protein: CASSPLAGYRETQYF; CDR3 DNA: TGTGCCAGCAGTCCACTAGCGGGATATCGTGAGACCCAGTACTTC
V gene: TRBV5-5; J gene: TRBJ1-2; D gene: TRBD1; clone size: few; CDR3 protein: CASSLAGTGNGYTF; CDR3 DNA: TGTGCCAGCAGCTTGGCCGGGACAGGGAATGGCTACACCTTC
V gene: TRBV29-1; J gene: TRBJ2-5; D gene: TRBD1; clone size: many; CDR3 protein: CSVEQGAPQETQYF; CDR3 DNA: TGCAGCGTTGAACAGGGGGCGCCCCAAGAGACCCAGTACTTC
V gene: TRBV11-2; J gene: TRBJ2-7; D gene: TRBD2; clone size: few; CDR3 protein: CASSLVGGSGDYEQYF; CDR3 DNA: TGTGCCAGCAGCTTAGTCGGCGGGAGCGGGGACTACGAGCAGTACTTC
V gene: TRBV30; J gene: TRBJ2-3; D gene: NA; clone size: NA; CDR3 protein: CAWSLSVDTQYF; CDR3 DNA: TGTGCCTGGAGTCTCTCCGTAGATACGCAGTATTTT
V gene: TRBV7-3; J gene: TRBJ1-1; D gene: NA; clone size: NA; CDR3 protein: CASSLTPGSEAFF; CDR3 DNA: TGTGCCAGCAGCTTAACCCCTGGTAGTGAAGCTTTCTTT
V gene: TRBV20-1; J gene: TRBJ1-2; D gene: NA; clone size: many; CDR3 protein: CSARPYSNYGYTF; CDR3 DNA: TGCAGTGCTAGACCATACTCAAACTATGGCTACACCTTC
V gene: TRBV3-1; J gene: TRBJ1-2; D gene: TRBD1; clone size: once; CDR3 protein: CASSPMTGGGYTF; CDR3 DNA: TGTGCCAGCAGCCCGATGACAGGGGGAGGCTACACCTTC
V gene: TRBV6-5; J gene: TRBJ1-1; D gene: NA; clone size: many; CDR3 protein: CASSYPGQNTEAFF; CDR3 DNA: TGTGCCAGCAGTTACCCCGGACAGAACACTGAAGCTTTCTTT
V gene: TRBV20-1; J gene: TRBJ2-2; D gene: TRBD1; clone size: many; CDR3 protein: CSARVLRQGDTGELFF; CDR3 DNA: TGCAGTGCTAGAGTATTAAGACAGGGGGACACCGGGGAGCTGTTTTTT
V gene: TRBV20-1; J gene: TRBJ2-5; D gene: NA; clone size: many; CDR3 protein: CSASFRGEDAGETQYF; CDR3 DNA: TGCAGTGCTTCCTTCAGGGGGGAAGACGCCGGAGAGACCCAGTACTTC
V gene: TRBV12-3/TRBV12-4; J gene: TRBJ2-1; D gene: TRBD2; clone size: many; CDR3 protein: CASSRAKGLAHEQFF; CDR3 DNA: TGTGCCAGCAGCCGCGCCAAGGGACTAGCGCATGAGCAGTTCTTC
V gene: TRBV20-1; J gene: TRBJ1-1; D gene: TRBD1; clone size: many; CDR3 protein: CSARPPVRTGGAESTEAFF; CDR3 DNA: TGCAGTGCTAGGCCTCCTGTTAGGACAGGGGGCGCTGAGTCCACTGAAGCTTTCTTT
V gene: TRBV7-2; J gene: TRBJ2-7; D gene: NA; clone size: many; CDR3 protein: CASSLASATSYEQYF; CDR3 DNA: TGTGCCAGCAGCTTAGCTAGCGCGACCTCCTACGAGCAGTACTTC